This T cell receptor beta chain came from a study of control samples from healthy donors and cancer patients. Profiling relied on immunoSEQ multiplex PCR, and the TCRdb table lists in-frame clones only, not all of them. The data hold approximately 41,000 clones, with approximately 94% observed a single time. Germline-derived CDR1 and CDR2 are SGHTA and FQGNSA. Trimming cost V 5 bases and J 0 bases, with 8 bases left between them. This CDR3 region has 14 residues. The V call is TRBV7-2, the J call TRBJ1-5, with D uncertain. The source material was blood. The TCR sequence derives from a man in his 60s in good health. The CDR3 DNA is TGTGCCAGCAGCCCCGTCCATAGCAATCAGCCCCAGCATTTT. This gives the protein CASSPVHSNQPQHF.